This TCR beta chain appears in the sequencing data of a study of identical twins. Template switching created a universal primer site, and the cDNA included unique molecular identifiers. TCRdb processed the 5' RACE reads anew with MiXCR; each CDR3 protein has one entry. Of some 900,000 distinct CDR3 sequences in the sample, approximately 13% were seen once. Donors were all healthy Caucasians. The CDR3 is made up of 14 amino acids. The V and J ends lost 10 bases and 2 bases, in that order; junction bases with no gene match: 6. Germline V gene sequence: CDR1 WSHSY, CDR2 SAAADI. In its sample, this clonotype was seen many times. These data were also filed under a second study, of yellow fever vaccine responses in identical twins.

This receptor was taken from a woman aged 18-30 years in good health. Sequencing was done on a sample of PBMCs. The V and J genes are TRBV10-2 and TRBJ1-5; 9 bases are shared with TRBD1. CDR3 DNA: TGCGCCACCAGGACAGGGGTTGGCAATCAGCCCCAGCATTTT. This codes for CATRTGVGNQPQHF.